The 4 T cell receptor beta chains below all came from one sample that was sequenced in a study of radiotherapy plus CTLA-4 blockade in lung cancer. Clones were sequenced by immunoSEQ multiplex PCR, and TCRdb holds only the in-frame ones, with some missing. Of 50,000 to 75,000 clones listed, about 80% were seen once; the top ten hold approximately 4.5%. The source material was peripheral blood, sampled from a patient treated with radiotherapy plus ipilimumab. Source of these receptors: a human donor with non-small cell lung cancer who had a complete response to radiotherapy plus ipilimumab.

The CDR3 DNA follows: TGTGCCAGCAGTCTGGGGGGGGCTCTTACCTACGAGCAGTACTTC. Translated, it gives CASSLGGALTYEQYF. The chain recombines TRBV28 with TRBJ2-7; a possible D gene is TRBD2 (7 bases). Trimming cost V 5 bases and J 2 bases, with 16 bases left between them. CDR3 length: 15 residues. The germline V gene has CDR1 MDHEN and CDR2 SYDVKM.

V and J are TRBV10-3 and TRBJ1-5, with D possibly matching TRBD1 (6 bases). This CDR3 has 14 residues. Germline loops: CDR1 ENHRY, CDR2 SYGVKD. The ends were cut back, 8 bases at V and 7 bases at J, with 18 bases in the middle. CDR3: CAIGDGGARQPQHF. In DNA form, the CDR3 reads TGTGCCATCGGGGACGGGGGGGCGCGACAGCCCCAGCATTTT.

The CDR3, as DNA: TGTGCCAGCAGCTTAGGGCCCAGGGAGACCCAGTACTTC. Encoded protein: CASSLGPRETQYF. The chain carries TRBV7-2 and TRBJ2-5; D not certain. Trimming took 1 base from V and 5 from J, leaving 8 bases between them. Germline CDR1 reads SGHTA; CDR2 reads FQGNSA. This CDR3 is built from 13 residues.

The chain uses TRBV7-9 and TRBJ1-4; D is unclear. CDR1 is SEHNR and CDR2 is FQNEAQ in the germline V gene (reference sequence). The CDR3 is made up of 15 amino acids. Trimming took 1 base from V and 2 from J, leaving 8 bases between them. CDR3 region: CASSLVGGTNEKLFF. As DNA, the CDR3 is TGTGCCAGCAGCTTAGTAGGCGGGACTAATGAAAAACTGTTTTTT.